What follows are 30 T cell receptor beta chains derived from one specimen sequenced in a study of shared clonotypes between healthy human individuals. Sequencing used immunoSEQ multiplex PCR; TCRdb keeps in-frame clones, though not all of them. The sample has about 2.3 million clones; over 85% are singletons. The specimen sequenced was naive CD4+ T cells from PBMCs. This sample's subset: CD45RA+ positively selected. The receptors stem from a man aged 18 to 30 in good health. Some clones in this sample may be carry-over from other donors' samples.

This rearrangement joins TRBV4-1 to TRBJ2-3, with unresolved D. The ends were cut back, 0 bases at V and 2 bases at J, with 15 bases in the middle. CDR1 and CDR2 from the germline V gene are MGHRA and YSYEKL. The CDR3 runs to 17 residues. The CDR3 here is CASSQDSALPDTDTQYF. CDR3 coding DNA: TGCGCCAGCAGCCAAGATTCGGCACTTCCGGACACAGATACGCAGTATTTT.

The V gene is TRBV7-9, the J gene TRBJ2-7; D remains unclear. The CDR3 is 16 residues long. Deletions cut 5 bases from V and 0 bases from J, with 17 bases between. Germline V gene sequence: CDR1 SEHNR, CDR2 FQNEAQ (reference sequence). The CDR3 DNA is TGTGCCAGCAGCCGGGCCTCGGCAGCAAACTCCTACGAGCAGTACTTC. As protein: CASSRASAANSYEQYF.

This chain links TRBV6-1 with TRBJ1-1; no clear D. Trimming shortened V by 7 bases and J by 5 bases, and 20 bases separated the two germline ends. Germline CDR1 reads MNHNS; CDR2 reads SASEGT. There are 15 residues in the CDR3. The CDR3: CASTRAELLRTEAFF. The CDR3 nucleotides are TGTGCCAGCACTCGGGCTGAATTGTTGAGAACTGAAGCTTTCTTT.

The J gene is TRBJ1-5, the V gene TRBV28, with 7 bases aligning to TRBD1. The CDR3 has 15 amino acids. V was pared by 5 bases and J by 6 bases, with 10 bases of the junction left unmatched. Germline V lookup: CDR1 MDHEN, CDR2 SYDVKM. The CDR3 is CASSPPPYRGQPQHF. CDR3 sequence (DNA): TGTGCCAGCAGTCCGCCCCCTTACAGGGGTCAGCCCCAGCATTTT.

The chain couples TRBV19 to TRBJ2-1; 7 bases fit TRBD2. The CDR3 totals 13 residues. Per germline, CDR1 LNHDA and CDR2 SQIVND (reference sequence). After removal of 1 base from V and 9 bases from J, the junction contained 3 bases not matched to a gene. CDR3 in amino acids: CASSIGTRGEQFF. The DNA for the CDR3 is TGTGCCAGTAGTATAGGGACTAGGGGTGAGCAGTTCTTC.

This chain joins TRBV5-4 and TRBJ2-3, with 8 bases fitting TRBD1. V was pared by 4 bases and J by 4 bases, with 11 bases of the junction left unmatched. The CDR3 consists of 16 residues. The germline gives CDR1 SGHNT, CDR2 YYREEE (reference sequence). CDR3 in DNA: TGTGCCAGCAGCCAAGGACAGGGATTTTATTCAGATACGCAGTATTTT. Protein sequence: CASSQGQGFYSDTQYF.

The V gene is TRBV27, the J gene TRBJ2-7; tentative D call: TRBD1 (6 bases). There are 14 residues in the CDR3. The ends were cut back, 6 bases at V and 0 bases at J, with 12 bases in the middle. The germline CDR1 and CDR2 sequences are MNHEY and SMNVEV (reference sequence). Written as DNA, the CDR3 is TGTGCCAGCAGCCCCCGGACAGTCTCCTACGAGCAGTACTTC. Amino acids: CASSPRTVSYEQYF.

The chain uses TRBV4-2 and TRBJ1-2; possible D gene TRBD1, 5 bases. Per germline, CDR1 LGHNA and CDR2 YNFKEQ. Trimming cost V 0 bases and J 4 bases, with 12 bases left between them. CDR3 size: 15 residues. The CDR3 region has the DNA TGTGCCAGCAGCCAAGATTCCGGGGGGATCTATGGCTACACCTTC. Encoded protein: CASSQDSGGIYGYTF.

The chain couples TRBV6-1 to TRBJ1-2; D not resolved. CDR3 length: 12 amino acids. Germline lookup yields CDR1 MNHNS and CDR2 SASEGT. Trimming pared 1 base from V and 8 bases from J, leaving 8 bases between. The CDR3 loop reads CASSEVEVGYTF. CDR3 DNA sequence: TGTGCCAGCAGTGAAGTTGAAGTCGGCTACACCTTC.

This clone was seen just once. The chain employs TRBV5-4 and TRBJ1-2; a weak D match, TRBD1 (5 bases). The germline V gene encodes CDR1 SGHNT and CDR2 YYREEE (reference sequence). The CDR3 is 16 amino acids. V was clipped by 0 bases and J by 4 bases, with 16 bases between them. In DNA, the CDR3 is TGTGCCAGCAGCTTGGTTTTAGGGGTCGGAATCTATGGCTACACCTTC. Encoded protein: CASSLVLGVGIYGYTF.

The chain employs TRBV7-8 and TRBJ2-7, with unresolved D. V dropped 0 bases and J dropped 5 bases, with 5 bases sitting between them. Germline V gene sequence: CDR1 SGHVS, CDR2 FQNEAQ. The CDR3 length is 12 residues. CDR3 nucleotides: TGTGCCAGCAGCTTAGCGCGGAACGAGCAGTACTTC. Amino acids: CASSLARNEQYF.

The gene calls are TRBV5-6 and TRBJ2-7; D is undetermined. Germline CDR1 is SGHDT and CDR2 is YYEEEE. Trimming took 5 bases from V and 2 from J, leaving 11 bases between them. The CDR3 covers 13 residues. Here the CDR3 reads CASSFYRAYEQYF. CDR3 DNA: TGTGCCAGCAGTTTTTACAGAGCCTACGAGCAGTACTTC. The complete variable domain, with remaining parts taken from reference TRBV5-6 and TRBJ2-7, reads DAGVTQSPTHLIKTRGQQVTLRCSPKSGHDTVSWYQQALGQGPQFIFQYYEEEERQRGNFPDRFSGHQFPNYSSELNVNALLLGDSALYLCASSFYRAYEQYFGPGTRLTVT.

The chain is built from TRBV4-3 and TRBJ1-2, with 9 bases matching TRBD1. The CDR3 is made up of 18 amino acids. V shed 2 bases, J shed 4 bases, and the junction held 14 bases outside the gene matches. Germline V gene lookup returns CDR1 LGHNA and CDR2 YSLEER. The CDR3 nucleotides read TGCGCCAGCAGCCAACAACCGGGACAGGGAGGTGGGGGCTATGGCTACACCTTC. It encodes CASSQQPGQGGGGYGYTF.

V and J are TRBV5-5 and TRBJ2-3, with D unresolved. Trimming removed 2 bases from V and 5 bases from J, with 18 bases in between. Germline lookup yields CDR1 SGHKS and CDR2 YYEKEE (reference sequence). The CDR3 consists of 16 residues. The CDR3, as DNA: TGTGCCAGCAGCTTCCCAGTGGTGAGCGTCGGAGATACGCAGTATTTT. Its translation: CASSFPVVSVGDTQYF.

This clone has a single count. The J gene is TRBJ2-7, the V gene TRBV6-6; 9 nucleotides line up with TRBD1. The CDR3 runs to 14 residues. CDR1 and CDR2 (germline): MNHNY, SVGAGI (reference sequence). V shed 2 bases, J shed 3 bases, and the junction held 2 bases outside the gene matches. The DNA of the CDR3 is TGTGCCAGCAGTTACGGACAGGGGATCTACGAGCAGTACTTC. Its translation is CASSYGQGIYEQYF.

The rearrangement links TRBV5-4 to TRBJ1-1; D remains unclear. The germline gives CDR1 SGHNT, CDR2 YYREEE (reference sequence). V was cut by 3 bases and J by 4 bases, with 10 bases left in between. The CDR3 is 13 residues long. For the CDR3, the DNA is TGTGCCAGCAGCTGGGGAGGGCCCACTGAAGCTTTCTTT. Translating gives CASSWGGPTEAFF.

This sequence joins TRBV5-1 and TRBJ1-5; 7 bases fit TRBD1. The germline CDR1 and CDR2 sequences are SGHRS and YFSETQ. The trim removed 4 bases at V and 0 bases at J, leaving 4 bases unmatched. This CDR3 comprises 15 residues. The CDR3 reads CASSEQGNSNQPQHF. CDR3 in DNA: TGCGCCAGCAGCGAACAGGGGAATAGCAATCAGCCCCAGCATTTT.

This chain uses TRBV15 with TRBJ2-7; the D is unclear. Per the germline V gene, CDR1 is LNHNV and CDR2 is YYDKDF (reference sequence). Between the trimmed V and J ends, which lost 3 bases and 7 bases, there was a span of 7 bases. The CDR3 spans 11 residues. The CDR3 DNA reads TGTGCCACCAGCAGCCTTAGGGAGCAGTACTTC. Protein product: CATSSLREQYF.

The gene calls are TRBV6-4 and TRBJ1-5; D may be TRBD1 (6 bases). Germline assignment: CDR1 MRHNA and CDR2 SNTAGT. CDR3 size: 14 residues. V was pared by 11 bases and J by 2 bases, with 16 bases between. The DNA for the CDR3 is TGTGCCGCAGAGGGGGTTCGCGGCAATCAGCCCCAGCATTTT. Protein: CAAEGVRGNQPQHF.

This sequence joins TRBV4-1 and TRBJ2-1; no clear D gene. This CDR3 has 14 amino acids. Trimming took off 2 bases at V and 4 bases at J, with 9 bases between the two ends. Per germline, CDR1 MGHRA and CDR2 YSYEKL. CDR3 sequence (DNA): TGCGCCAGCAGCCAAACGTTTCTATACAATGAGCAGTTCTTC. Residues: CASSQTFLYNEQFF.

The genes are TRBV7-8 and TRBJ2-1; no clear D gene. The CDR3 totals 15 residues. The V gene lost 5 bases and the J gene lost 5 bases, with 16 bases spanning the gap. Per the germline V gene, CDR1 is SGHVS and CDR2 is FQNEAQ. The CDR3 here is CASSRPSIGDNEQFF. CDR3 coding DNA: TGTGCCAGCAGCCGTCCTTCGATCGGCGACAATGAGCAGTTCTTC. The variable domain in full, completed from reference TRBV7-8 and TRBJ2-1, reads GAGVSQSPRYKVAKRGQDVALRCDPISGHVSLFWYQQALGQGPEFLTYFQNEAQLDKSGLPSDRFFAERPEGSVSTLKIQRTQQEDSAVYLCASSRPSIGDNEQFFGPGTRLTVL.

The CDR3 spells CASKGEYQETQYF. As DNA, the CDR3 is TGTGCCAGCAAAGGGGAGTACCAAGAGACCCAGTACTTC. The chain links TRBV6-5 to TRBJ2-5; either TRBD1 or TRBD2 may supply D (5 bases each). The CDR3 runs 13 residues. The germline V gene encodes CDR1 MNHEY and CDR2 SVGAGI. Trimming removed 7 bases at V and 0 bases at J, with 9 bases between.

The genes are TRBV27 and TRBJ2-1; D gene uncertain. V shed 10 bases and J shed 10 bases, with 11 bases lying between them. Germline V gene sequence: CDR1 MNHEY, CDR2 SMNVEV (reference sequence). This CDR3 is 10 amino acids long. The CDR3 DNA follows: TGTGCCACCGGTGTGGTGGAGCAGTTCTTC. Residues: CATGVVEQFF.

The rearrangement links TRBV2 to TRBJ2-5; D tentatively fits TRBD1 or TRBD2 (5 bases each). The length of the CDR3 is 15 residues. The V end was cut by 0 bases, the J end by 2 bases, with 10 bases between. The germline CDR1 and CDR2 sequences are SNHLY and FYNNEI. The CDR3 region has the DNA TGTGCCAGCAGTGAAGCGGGACGCCGACAAGAGACCCAGTACTTC. It is translated as CASSEAGRRQETQYF.

V gene TRBV30 combines with J gene TRBJ2-3; 8 nucleotides match TRBD1. With V trimmed by 2 bases and J by 6 bases, 7 bases remained unmatched. Germline loops: CDR1 GTSNPN, CDR2 SVGIG (reference sequence). The CDR3 is made up of 14 amino acids. CDR3 DNA: TGTGCCTGGAGTCCTGGACAGGGCGGGGATACGCAGTATTTT. Translating it yields CAWSPGQGGDTQYF.

The rearrangement uses TRBV9 and TRBJ2-2; D unresolved. Trimming left V 1 base short and J 3 bases short, with 16 bases between. CDR1 SGDLS and CDR2 YYNGEE come from the germline V gene. The CDR3 runs to 17 residues. The CDR3 protein is CASSVSPIDTDTGELFF. The DNA of the CDR3 is TGTGCCAGCAGCGTATCGCCGATAGATACCGACACCGGGGAGCTGTTTTTT.

The gene calls are TRBV27 and TRBJ1-2, with D hard to call. The CDR3 sequence is 12 residues long. CDR1 MNHEY and CDR2 SMNVEV come from the germline V gene (reference sequence). Trimming removed 6 bases at V and 1 base at J, with 6 bases between. The CDR3 protein is CASSSGNYGYTF. CDR3 DNA sequence: TGTGCCAGCAGCTCTGGTAACTATGGCTACACCTTC.

CDR3 nucleotides: TGTGCCAGCCAGGTGGTGGGTAGCAATCAGCCCCAGCATTTT. This codes for CASQVVGSNQPQHF. V and J are TRBV6-5 and TRBJ1-5, with unresolved D. CDR1 and CDR2 from the germline V gene are MNHEY and SVGAGI. V dropped 8 bases and J dropped 0 bases, with 11 bases sitting between them. This CDR3 has 14 amino acids.

The chain is built from TRBV10-3 and TRBJ2-1; D might be TRBD2 (7 bases). In germline, CDR1 is ENHRY, CDR2 SYGVKD. Trimming cost V 6 bases and J 0 bases, with 12 bases left between them. The CDR3 spans 15 residues. The CDR3: CAIRGASGSYNEQFF. The CDR3 DNA is TGTGCCATCAGGGGGGCTAGCGGCTCCTACAATGAGCAGTTCTTC.

V and J are TRBV18 and TRBJ2-7, with D perhaps TRBD1 (6 bases). V lost 2 bases, J lost 1 base, and 12 bases lay in between. The CDR3 is 15 residues long. The germline V gene encodes CDR1 KGHSH and CDR2 LQKENI. In DNA form, the CDR3 reads TGTGCCAGCTCACCAGTGGAGACAGGTTCCTACGAGCAGTACTTC. Translating it yields CASSPVETGSYEQYF.